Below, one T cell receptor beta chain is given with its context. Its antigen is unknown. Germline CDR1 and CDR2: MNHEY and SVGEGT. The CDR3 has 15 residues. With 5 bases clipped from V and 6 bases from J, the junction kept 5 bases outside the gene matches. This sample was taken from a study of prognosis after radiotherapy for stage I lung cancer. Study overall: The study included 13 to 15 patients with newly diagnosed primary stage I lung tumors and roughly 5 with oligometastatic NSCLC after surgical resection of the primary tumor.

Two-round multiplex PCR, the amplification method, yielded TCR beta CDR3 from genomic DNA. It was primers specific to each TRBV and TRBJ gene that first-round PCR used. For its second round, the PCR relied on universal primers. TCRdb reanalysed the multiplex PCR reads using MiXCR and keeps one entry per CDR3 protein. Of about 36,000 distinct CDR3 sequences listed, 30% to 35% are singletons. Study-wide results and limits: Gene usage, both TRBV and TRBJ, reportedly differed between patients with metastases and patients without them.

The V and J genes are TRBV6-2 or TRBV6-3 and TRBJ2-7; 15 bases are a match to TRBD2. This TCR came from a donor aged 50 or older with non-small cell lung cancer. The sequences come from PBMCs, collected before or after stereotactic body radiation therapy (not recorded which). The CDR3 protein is CASSKAGLAGGEQYF. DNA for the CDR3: TGTGCCAGCAGTAAAGCGGGACTAGCGGGAGGCGAGCAGTACTTC.